The source of this T cell receptor (beta chain) is a study of cytomegalovirus exposure and HLA in healthy donors. Concerning this clone: Its antigen is as yet unknown.

Whole-study results and caveats: Some V segments could not be told apart, so they were left out, TRBV6-2 and TRBV6-3 among them. Highly shared variants forming one cluster were likely a sequencing artifact.

This CDR3 region has 16 residues. Germline lookup yields CDR1 MNHNS and CDR2 SASEGT. Trimming stripped 1 base from V and 0 bases from J, with 12 bases between. 13 Jbeta primers and 60 Vbeta primers were used for the PCR. Here immunoSEQ multiplex PCR was the method, and the copy in TCRdb shows in-frame clones only, minus some. The repertoire has about 100,000 clones, under 80% of them found once; the top ten carry approximately 3.6%. Material for sequencing was PBMCs. The origin of this receptor is a woman aged 45-65 years in good health and CMV-seropositive. J is TRBJ1-1 and V is TRBV6-1; no definite D call. Written as DNA, the CDR3 is TGTGCCAGCAGTGAAGAAGTGGGAGCCCTGAACACTGAAGCTTTCTTT. Protein: CASSEEVGALNTEAFF.